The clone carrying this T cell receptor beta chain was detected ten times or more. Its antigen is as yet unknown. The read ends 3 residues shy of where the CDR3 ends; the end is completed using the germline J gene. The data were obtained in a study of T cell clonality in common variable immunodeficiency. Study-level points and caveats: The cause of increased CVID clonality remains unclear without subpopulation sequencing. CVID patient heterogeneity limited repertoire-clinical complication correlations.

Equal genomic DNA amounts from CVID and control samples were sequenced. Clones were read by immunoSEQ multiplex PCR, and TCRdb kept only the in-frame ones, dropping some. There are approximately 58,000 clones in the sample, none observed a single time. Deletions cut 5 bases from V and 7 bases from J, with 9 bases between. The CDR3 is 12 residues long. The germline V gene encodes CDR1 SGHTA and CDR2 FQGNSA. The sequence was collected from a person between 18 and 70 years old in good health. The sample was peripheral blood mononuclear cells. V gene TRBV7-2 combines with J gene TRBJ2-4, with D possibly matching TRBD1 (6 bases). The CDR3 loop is CASSPQGNIQYF. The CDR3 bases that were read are TGTGCCAGCAGCCCTCAGGGGAACATT.